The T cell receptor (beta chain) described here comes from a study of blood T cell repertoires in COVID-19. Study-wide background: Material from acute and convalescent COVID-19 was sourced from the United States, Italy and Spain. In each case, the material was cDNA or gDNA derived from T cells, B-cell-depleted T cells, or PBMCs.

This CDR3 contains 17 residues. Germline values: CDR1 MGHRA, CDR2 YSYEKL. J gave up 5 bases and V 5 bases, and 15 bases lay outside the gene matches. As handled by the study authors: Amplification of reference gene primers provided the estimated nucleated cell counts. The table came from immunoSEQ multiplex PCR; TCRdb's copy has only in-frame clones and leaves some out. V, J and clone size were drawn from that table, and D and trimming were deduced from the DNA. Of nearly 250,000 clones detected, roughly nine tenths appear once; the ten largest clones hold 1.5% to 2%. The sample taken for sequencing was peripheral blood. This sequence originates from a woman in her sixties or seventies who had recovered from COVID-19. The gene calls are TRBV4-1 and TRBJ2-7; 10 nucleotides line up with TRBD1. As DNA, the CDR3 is TGCGCCAGCAGCTATCGAAGGTCCGGGACAGGGGCCGACGAGCAGTACTTC. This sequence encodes CASSYRRSGTGADEQYF.